The 31 T cell receptor beta chains below come from one sample, sequenced in a study of T cells in women clearing cervical HPV infection. The data were produced by immunoSEQ multiplex PCR, yet TCRdb's version contains in-frame clones alone and is incomplete. The sample has 15,000 to 20,000 clones; the top ten hold about 11%. The source material was blood buffy coat. Source of these receptors: a woman between 18 and 70 years old with a cervical HPV16 infection that either progressed to CIN3+ or cleared (not recorded which).

In regard to this clone: The sequence runs out 3 residues before the end of the CDR3; the remainder is reconstructed from the germline J gene. V and J are TRBV7-2 and TRBJ2-2; D perhaps matches TRBD2 (6 bases). Trimming pared 0 bases from V and 1 base from J, leaving 9 bases between. The germline CDR1 and CDR2 sequences are SGHTA and FQGNSA. This CDR3 has 16 residues. The sequenced CDR3 bases are TGTGCCAGCAGCTTAGCTGGTAGCGGGAACACCGGGGAG. This sequence encodes CASSLAGSGNTGE. Given in full, the CDR3 is CASSLAGSGNTGELFF.

About this clone: The read falls 3 residues short of the CDR3 end, and the missing part is taken from the germline J gene. The chain uses TRBV5-1 and TRBJ2-3; 8 bases are a match to TRBD1. V was pared by 2 bases and J by 6 bases, with 5 bases of the junction left unmatched. The CDR3 is 14 residues long. Germline V gene data show CDR1 as SGHRS and CDR2 as YFSETQ. Partial CDR3 DNA: TGCGCCAGCAGCTTACAGGGGGTGCGGGATACG. This sequence encodes CASSLQGVRDT. The entire CDR3 protein is CASSLQGVRDTQYF.

In regard to this clone: With the read ending 3 residues before the CDR3 end, the germline J gene is used to fill in that end. The chain is built from TRBV10-1 and TRBJ1-5; TRBD1 might be the D (6 bases). The CDR3 runs to 13 residues. Between the trimmed V and J ends, which lost 7 bases and 3 bases, there was a span of 10 bases. Germline-derived CDR1 and CDR2 are WNHNN and SYGVQD (reference sequence). The CDR3 reads CASNYRVNQPQHF. The part of the CDR3 DNA that was read is TGCGCCAGCAACTACAGGGTCAATCAGCCC.

As to this clone: The read ends 3 residues shy of where the CDR3 ends; the end is completed using the germline J gene. V is TRBV7-9 and J is TRBJ2-1; D possibly corresponds to TRBD2 (5 bases). Germline CDR1 reads SEHNR; CDR2 reads FQNEAQ (reference sequence). Trimming took 2 bases from V and 0 from J, leaving 8 bases between them. CDR3 size: 15 residues. The sequenced CDR3 bases are TGTGCCAGCAGCTTAAGTACTAGCTCCTACAATGAG. It is translated as CASSLSTSSYNE. The full CDR3 sequence reads CASSLSTSSYNEQFF.

Details on this clone: The read terminates 3 residues ahead of where the CDR3 ends, so the germline J gene completes it. The V and J genes are TRBV19 and TRBJ1-2; possible D gene TRBD1, 6 bases. The germline V gene encodes CDR1 LNHDA and CDR2 SQIVND (reference sequence). The CDR3 is made up of 12 amino acids. V lost 5 bases and J 4 bases, leaving 8 bases between the germline ends. Partial CDR3 DNA: TGTGCCAGTAGTCGGGACATCTATGGC. Translated: CASSRDIYG. The whole CDR3 sequence reads CASSRDIYGYTF.

Regarding this clone: The read ends 3 residues before the CDR3 terminus; that terminus is restored from the germline J gene. The chain uses TRBV9 and TRBJ2-4, with 9 bases identical to TRBD2. The trim removed 2 bases at V and 6 bases at J, leaving 6 bases unmatched. The germline V gene has CDR1 SGDLS and CDR2 YYNGEE. CDR3 size: 15 residues. The chain's CDR3 is CASSVGSGSPNIQYF. The sequenced CDR3 bases are TGTGCCAGCAGCGTCGGTAGCGGGAGTCCAAACATT.

CDR3 DNA (partial): TGTGCCAGCAGCCAAGAAAAGGGCCAGTGGAACACTGAA. Translating it yields CASSQEKGQWNTE. The complete CDR3 reads CASSQEKGQWNTEAFF. The rearrangement joins TRBV14 to TRBJ1-1; D is undetermined. The CDR3 end is not reached by the read, which stops 3 residues before it; the germline J gene fills it in. The CDR3 is 16 amino acids. CDR1 is SGHDN, CDR2 FVKESK, per germline. The V end was cut by 0 bases, the J end by 1 base, with 12 bases between.

Its frequency marks this clone as medium-sized. The observed sequence ends 3 residues before the CDR3 terminus, with the missing tail filled in from the germline J gene. The gene calls are TRBV19 and TRBJ2-3; TRBD2 aligns across 7 bases. The CDR3 length is 16 residues. Per the germline V gene, CDR1 is LNHDA and CDR2 is SQIVND (reference sequence). J gave up 4 bases and V 7 bases, and 14 bases lay outside the gene matches. The sequenced CDR3 bases are TGTGCCAGTACCGACGGTGTGGGCGGGAGCGCAGATACG. It specifies CASTDGVGGSADT. The entire CDR3 sequence reads CASTDGVGGSADTQYF. Drawing the rest from reference TRBV19 and TRBJ2-3, the complete variable domain is DGGITQSPKYLFRKEGQNVTLSCEQNLNHDAMYWYRQDPGQGLRLIYYSQIVNDFQKGDIAEGYSVSREKKESFPLTVTSAQKNPTAFYLCASTDGVGGSADTQYFGPGTRLTVL.

On this clone itself: Read sequence stops 3 residues before the CDR3 end, and the germline J gene provides the missing end. This chain links TRBV19 with TRBJ2-4, with 8 positions matching TRBD1. J gave up 1 base and V 10 bases, and 12 bases lay outside the gene matches. Germline V gives CDR1 LNHDA, CDR2 SQIVND (reference sequence). The CDR3 runs to 16 residues. The CDR3: CATKDRAGGAKNIQYF. The sequenced part of the CDR3 DNA is TGTGCCACTAAGGACAGGGCAGGTGGGGCCAAAAACATT.

About this clone itself: The read comes to an end 3 residues before the CDR3 does, leaving the germline J gene to fill in the end. This chain uses TRBV5-1 with TRBJ1-2; 9 nucleotides agree with TRBD1. Looked up from germline, CDR1 is SGHRS and CDR2 is YFSETQ. The CDR3 has 15 residues. CDR3: CASSFGDRVVGGYTF. The sequenced part of the CDR3 DNA is TGCGCCAGCAGCTTCGGGGACAGGGTCGTCGGGGGC.

Note on this clone: The sequenced fragment ends 3 residues before the CDR3 boundary, so the rest is inferred from the germline J gene. The chain links TRBV28 to TRBJ1-2, with TRBD1 as a possible D gene (6 bases). This CDR3 is built from 15 residues. Deletions cut 1 base from V and 5 bases from J, with 14 bases between. Germline-derived CDR1 and CDR2 are MDHEN and SYDVKM. The sequenced CDR3 bases are TGTGCCAGCAGTTTATCGGGGGGCGATAGGTATGGC. It codes for CASSLSGGDRYG. From start to end, the CDR3 is CASSLSGGDRYGYTF.

With regard to this clone: Read coverage stops 3 residues before the CDR3 terminus; the germline J gene supplies the remainder. V and J are TRBV11-2 and TRBJ1-4, with D unresolved. V was trimmed by 2 bases and J by 8 bases, leaving 15 bases between them. CDR3 length: 15 residues. Germline-derived CDR1 and CDR2 are SGHAT and FQNNGV. CDR3 protein: CASSLLKGRDEKLFF. The CDR3 DNA, read in part, is TGTGCCAGCAGCTTATTAAAAGGGCGTGACGAAAAA.

CDR3: CASGLAGNEQFF. The covered CDR3 bases are TGTGCCAGCGGACTAGCGGGAAATGAG. This rearrangement joins TRBV19 to TRBJ2-1, with 12 bases that match TRBD2. The sequenced fragment ends 3 residues before the CDR3 boundary, so the rest is inferred from the germline J gene. J gave up 7 bases and V 9 bases, and 1 base lay outside the gene matches. Per the germline V gene, CDR1 is LNHDA and CDR2 is SQIVND (reference sequence). The CDR3 totals 12 residues.

Frequency places this clone as medium-sized. Partial CDR3 DNA: TGTGCCAGCAGCCCTCTCCCGGGGGGTCCCCAAGAGACC. Amino acid sequence: CASSPLPGGPQET. The full CDR3 reads CASSPLPGGPQETQYF. The chain links TRBV14 to TRBJ2-5, with 7 positions matching TRBD2. The read stops 3 residues short of the end of the CDR3; the missing end is completed from the germline J gene. Trimming took 4 bases from V and 1 from J; bases not matched to a gene: 9. CDR1 and CDR2 (germline): SGHDN, FVKESK. This CDR3 has 16 amino acids.

As to this clone: The read ends 3 residues shy of where the CDR3 ends; the end is completed using the germline J gene. V gene TRBV5-1 combines with J gene TRBJ1-5; D is unclear. V lost 0 bases and J lost 3, with 16 bases in between. Germline CDR1 reads SGHRS; CDR2 reads YFSETQ. CDR3 length equals 17 residues. The CDR3 spells CASSLERWVPHNQPQHF. Partial CDR3 DNA: TGCGCCAGCAGCTTGGAGCGGTGGGTGCCTCACAATCAGCCC.

Concerning this clone itself: The CDR3 end falls 3 residues outside the read, so it is completed with the germline J gene. V is TRBV28 and J is TRBJ1-5, with TRBD1 as a possible D gene (6 bases). Trimming left V 4 bases short and J 4 bases short, with 14 bases between. The CDR3 runs 15 residues. Germline values: CDR1 MDHEN, CDR2 SYDVKM. Incomplete CDR3 DNA: TGTGCCAGCAGTTGGGGGCCGGGAGGAAATCAGCCC. This encodes CASSWGPGGNQP. The CDR3 in its entirety is CASSWGPGGNQPQHF. Looking up the rest from reference TRBV28 and TRBJ1-5 gives the full variable domain: DVKVTQSSRYLVKRTGEKVFLECVQDMDHENMFWYRQDPGLGLRLIYFSYDVKMKEKGDIPEGYSVSREKKERFSLILESASTNQTSMYLCASSWGPGGNQPQHFGDGTRLSIL.

As regards this clone: The read finishes 3 residues shy of the CDR3 end, and the germline J gene is used to complete it. This sequence joins TRBV7-6 and TRBJ2-1; TRBD1 matches 11 bases. CDR3 length equals 16 residues. The V gene end was trimmed by 5 bases and the J gene end by 8 bases; junction bases not matched to a gene: 11. Germline CDR1 reads SGHVS; CDR2 reads FNYEAQ. The CDR3 sequence: CASSGRAGQGGHEQFF. Partial CDR3 DNA: TGTGCCAGCAGCGGGAGGGCGGGACAGGGGGGGCATGAG.

Partial CDR3 DNA: TGTGCCAGCAGCTTACCGACTAGCGGCGAG. Its protein is CASSLPTSGE. The whole CDR3 sequence is CASSLPTSGEQYF. V is TRBV7-9 and J is TRBJ2-7; 9 bases are shared with TRBD2. The read gets to within 3 residues of the CDR3 end, and the germline J gene fills in the rest. With 2 bases clipped from V and 6 bases from J, the junction kept 2 bases outside the gene matches. This CDR3 has 13 residues. Germline V gene sequence: CDR1 SEHNR, CDR2 FQNEAQ (reference sequence).

To note about this clone: The read gets to within 3 residues of the CDR3 end, and the germline J gene fills in the rest. The rearrangement joins TRBV5-1 to TRBJ2-3; 7 bases match TRBD1. This CDR3 is 15 amino acids long. Germline CDR1 SGHRS, CDR2 YFSETQ. J was trimmed by 2 bases and V by 7 bases; bases with no gene match: 10. The CDR3 sequence is CASGPRDRFTDTQYF. The CDR3 DNA, read in part, is TGCGCCAGCGGACCCCGGGACAGATTCACAGATACG. Combining the CDR3 with reference TRBV5-1 and TRBJ2-3 gives the whole variable domain KAGVTQTPRYLIKTRGQQVTLSCSPISGHRSVSWYQQTPGQGLQFLFEYFSETQRNKGNFPGRFSGRQFSNSRSEMNVSTLELGDSALYLCASGPRDRFTDTQYFGPGTRLTVL.

As for this clone: The read gets to within 3 residues of the CDR3 end, and the germline J gene fills in the rest. The chain uses TRBV14 and TRBJ2-7; 8 nucleotides align to TRBD1. Per germline, CDR1 SGHDN and CDR2 FVKESK. This CDR3 contains 15 residues. The junction had 2 bases not matched to a gene; V was cut back by 1 base and J by 0 bases. CDR3 loop: CASSQGGTGSYEQYF. The DNA read from the CDR3 is TGTGCCAGCAGCCAAGGAGGGACAGGCTCCTACGAG.

A note on this clone: The CDR3 end lies 3 residues beyond the end of the read and is filled in from the germline J gene. The rearrangement joins TRBV10-3 to TRBJ1-5; D perhaps matches TRBD1 (5 bases). This CDR3 has 14 amino acids. V was shortened by 10 bases and J by 6 bases, with 19 bases between the two germline ends. Germline lookup yields CDR1 ENHRY and CDR2 SYGVKD. CDR3 bases read: TGTGCCACCTCTCAGGGAGGGGCGGTTCAGCCC. This codes for CATSQGGAVQP. The whole CDR3 sequence reads CATSQGGAVQPQHF.

Regarding this clone: The CDR3 end lies 3 residues beyond the end of the read and is filled in from the germline J gene. The chain employs TRBV5-1 and TRBJ1-6, with a weak D call TRBD1 (6 bases). V lost 0 bases and J lost 7, with 11 bases in between. The germline CDR1 and CDR2 sequences are SGHRS and YFSETQ. The CDR3 sequence is 15 residues long. The CDR3 DNA, read in part, is TGCGCCAGCAGCTTGGACAGGGCAGCCAATTCACCC. Protein: CASSLDRAANSP. In full, the CDR3 is CASSLDRAANSPLHF.

With respect to this clone: At one end, the junction sequence differs from germline, possibly due to a read error. The chain's CDR3 is CAGSLTGAGNTIYF. CDR3 DNA, as far as it was read: TGTGCCGGCAGCCTTACAGGGGCCGGAAACACC. The chain carries TRBV7-6 and TRBJ1-3; 7 bases map to TRBD1. The read stops 3 residues short of the end of the CDR3; the missing end is completed from the germline J gene. The germline V gene encodes CDR1 SGHVS and CDR2 FNYEAQ. The CDR3 consists of 14 residues.

Note on this clone: The read stops 3 residues short of the end of the CDR3; the missing end is completed from the germline J gene. The genes are TRBV28 and TRBJ2-3, with TRBD2 matching over 7 bases. The V segment lost 7 bases and the J segment 5 bases; nucleotides outside the gene matches: 6. This CDR3 has 13 amino acids. Looked up from germline, CDR1 is MDHEN and CDR2 is SYDVKM. CDR3: CASIEGTKDTQYF. CDR3 bases read: TGTGCCAGCATAGAAGGGACTAAAGATACG.

Details on this clone: The CDR3 goes on 3 residues after the read ends, and that part is filled in from the germline J gene. The V call is TRBV7-7, the J call TRBJ1-3, with D perhaps matching TRBD1 (5 bases). Germline values: CDR1 SSHAT, CDR2 FNYEAQ (reference sequence). Trimming took 11 bases from V and 0 from J, leaving 14 bases between them. The CDR3 totals 14 residues. The CDR3 reads CAVRQSFSGNTIYF. CDR3 bases read: TGTGCCGTGAGACAGTCCTTCTCTGGAAACACC.

Note on this clone: The read finishes 3 residues shy of the CDR3 end, and the germline J gene is used to complete it. V usage is TRBV11-2 and J usage is TRBJ1-4, with D possibly matching TRBD1 (5 bases). Trimming left V 3 bases short and J 7 bases short, with 12 bases between. This CDR3 contains 14 residues. The germline gives CDR1 SGHAT, CDR2 FQNNGV. Here the CDR3 reads CASSLTAGGEKLFF. The part of the CDR3 DNA that was read is TGTGCCAGCAGCTTGACAGCCGGTGGTGAAAAA.

In the case of this clone: The read ends 3 residues shy of where the CDR3 ends; the end is completed using the germline J gene. The rearrangement joins TRBV19 to TRBJ1-2, with D perhaps TRBD1 (6 bases). CDR1 and CDR2 (germline): LNHDA, SQIVND (reference sequence). The CDR3 contains 13 residues. Trimming left V 5 bases short and J 4 bases short, with 11 bases between. CDR3: CASSPQGAYGYTF. The CDR3 DNA, read in part, is TGTGCCAGTAGTCCACAGGGTGCCTATGGC.

Measured by frequency, this clone is medium-sized (0.01 to 0.1%). The sequenced fragment ends 3 residues before the CDR3 boundary, so the rest is inferred from the germline J gene. The gene calls are TRBV7-2 and TRBJ1-1, with D unresolved. Germline loops: CDR1 SGHTA, CDR2 FQGNSA. The CDR3 is 12 residues long. The covered CDR3 bases are TGTGCCAGCAGCCCACAACCGCCGGGG. It is translated as CASSPQPPG. The full CDR3 sequence reads CASSPQPPGAFF. The variable domain in full, with the rest retrieved from reference TRBV7-2 and TRBJ1-1, is GAGVSQSPSNKVTEKGKDVELRCDPISGHTALYWYRQSLGQGLEFLIYFQGNSAPDKSGLPSDRFSAERTGGSVSTLTIQRTQQEDSAVYLCASSPQPPGAFFGQGTRLTVV.

To note about this clone: The CDR3 is cut off 3 residues early in the read; its end comes from the germline J gene. The chain couples TRBV20-1 to TRBJ1-1, with a weak D call TRBD1 (6 bases). Trimming shortened V by 3 bases and J by 3 bases, and 8 bases separated the two germline ends. The germline V gene encodes CDR1 DFQATT and CDR2 SNEGSKA (reference sequence). This CDR3 spans 12 amino acids. CDR3 sequence reads: CSARYRDTEAFF. The sequenced CDR3 bases are TGCAGTGCTAGGTACAGGGACACTGAA.

In regard to this clone: Coverage ceases 3 residues before the CDR3 finishes, and the germline J gene fills in the end. This sequence joins TRBV5-3 and TRBJ2-3, with D perhaps TRBD2 (6 bases). TRBV5-3 is an open reading frame whose function is uncertain. This CDR3 is 19 amino acids long. V gave up 5 bases and J gave up 5 bases, with 30 bases separating them. CDR3 DNA, as far as it was read: TGTGCCAGAAGTGTAGGTCTAGCGCGCCAGTCACGATTGGGAGATACG. It translates to CARSVGLARQSRLGDT. The whole CDR3 sequence reads CARSVGLARQSRLGDTQYF.

With respect to this clone: With the read ending 3 residues before the CDR3 end, the germline J gene is used to fill in that end. The rearrangement uses TRBV5-5 and TRBJ1-2; D might be TRBD1 (6 bases). The CDR3 is 15 amino acids. CDR1 and CDR2 from the germline V gene are SGHKS and YYEKEE (reference sequence). CDR3 sequence reads: CASSPTLASRGGYTF. The CDR3 bases that were read are TGTGCCAGCAGCCCCACCTTGGCGTCGAGGGGGGGC.